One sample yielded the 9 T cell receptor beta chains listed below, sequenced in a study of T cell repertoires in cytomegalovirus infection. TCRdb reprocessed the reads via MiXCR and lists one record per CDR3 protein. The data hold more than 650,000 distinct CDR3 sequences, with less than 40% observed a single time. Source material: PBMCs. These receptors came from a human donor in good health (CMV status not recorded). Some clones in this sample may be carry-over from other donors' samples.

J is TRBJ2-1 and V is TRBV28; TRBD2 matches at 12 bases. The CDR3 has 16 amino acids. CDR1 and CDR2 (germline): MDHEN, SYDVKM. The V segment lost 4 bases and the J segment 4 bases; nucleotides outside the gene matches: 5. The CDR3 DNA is TGTGCCAGCAGTTCGTATGGGACTAGCGGGTACAATGAGCAGTTCTTC. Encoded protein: CASSSYGTSGYNEQFF. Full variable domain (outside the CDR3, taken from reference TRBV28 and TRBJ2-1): DVKVTQSSRYLVKRTGEKVFLECVQDMDHENMFWYRQDPGLGLRLIYFSYDVKMKEKGDIPEGYSVSREKKERFSLILESASTNQTSMYLCASSSYGTSGYNEQFFGPGTRLTVL.

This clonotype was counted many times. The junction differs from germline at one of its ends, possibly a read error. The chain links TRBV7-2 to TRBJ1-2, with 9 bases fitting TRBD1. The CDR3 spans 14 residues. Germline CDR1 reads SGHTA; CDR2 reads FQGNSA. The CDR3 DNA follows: TGTGCCAGCAGCCGAGCCGGGACAGGGTTTCCTCTCTTCTTC. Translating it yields CASSRAGTGFPLFF.

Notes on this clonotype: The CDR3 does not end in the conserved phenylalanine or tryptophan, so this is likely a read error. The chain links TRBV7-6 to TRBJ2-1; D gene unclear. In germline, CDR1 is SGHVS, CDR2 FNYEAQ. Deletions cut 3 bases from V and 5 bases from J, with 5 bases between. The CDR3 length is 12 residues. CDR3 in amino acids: CASSLGNNEQFC. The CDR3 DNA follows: TGTGCCAGCAGCTTGGGTAACAATGAGCAGTTCTGC.

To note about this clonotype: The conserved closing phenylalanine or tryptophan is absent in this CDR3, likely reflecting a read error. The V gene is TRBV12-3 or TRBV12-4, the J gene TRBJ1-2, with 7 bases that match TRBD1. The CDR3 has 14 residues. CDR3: CDSSAPSRGNVYTL. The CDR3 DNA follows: TGTGACAGCAGTGCCCCCTCCAGGGGGAATGTCTACACCTTA.

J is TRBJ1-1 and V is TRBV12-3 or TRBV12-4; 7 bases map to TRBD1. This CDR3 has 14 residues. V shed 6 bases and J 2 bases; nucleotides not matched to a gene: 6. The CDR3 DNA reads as TGTGCCAGCAGGCCCGGACAGGACAACACTGAAGCTTTCTTT. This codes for CASRPGQDNTEAFF.

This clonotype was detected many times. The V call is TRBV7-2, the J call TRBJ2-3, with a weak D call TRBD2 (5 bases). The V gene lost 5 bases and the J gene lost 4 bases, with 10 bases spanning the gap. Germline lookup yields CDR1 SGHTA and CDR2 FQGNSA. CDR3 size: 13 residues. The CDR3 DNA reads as TGTGCCAGCAGCCCTAGCAGCGCAGATACGCAGTATTTT. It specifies CASSPSSADTQYF.

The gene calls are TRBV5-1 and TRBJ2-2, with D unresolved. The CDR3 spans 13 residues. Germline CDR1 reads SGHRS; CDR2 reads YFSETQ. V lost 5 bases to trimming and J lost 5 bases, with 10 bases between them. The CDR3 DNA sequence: TGCGCCAGCAGAAAATCGGTGACCGGGGAGCTGTTTTTT. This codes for CASRKSVTGELFF.

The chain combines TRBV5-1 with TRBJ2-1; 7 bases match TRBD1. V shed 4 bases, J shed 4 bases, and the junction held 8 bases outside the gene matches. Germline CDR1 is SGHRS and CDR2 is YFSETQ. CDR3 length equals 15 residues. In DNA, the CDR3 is TGCGCCAGCAGCCTACTCGGACAGGATTACAATGAGCAGTTCTTC. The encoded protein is CASSLLGQDYNEQFF.

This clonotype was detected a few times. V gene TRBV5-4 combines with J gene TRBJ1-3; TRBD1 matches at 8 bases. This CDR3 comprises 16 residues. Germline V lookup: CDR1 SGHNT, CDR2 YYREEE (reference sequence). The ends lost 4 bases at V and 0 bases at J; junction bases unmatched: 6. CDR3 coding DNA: TGTGCCAGCAGCGGGACAGGAGTCGACTCTGGAAACACCATATATTTT. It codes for CASSGTGVDSGNTIYF.